Each of the 5 T cell receptor beta chains below was sequenced from the same sample in a study of CD8 T cells in Susac syndrome. cDNA came from about 0.51 to 1 ug RNA primed by random hexamers. TCRdb passed the immunoSEQ multiplex PCR reads through MiXCR, listing each CDR3 protein once. The sample lists more than 65,000 distinct CDR3 sequences, 85% to 95% seen once, with approximately 0.49% in the top ten. Sequenced input: CD8+ T cells from PBMCs. All receptors derive from a human donor with Susac syndrome.

The chain links TRBV4-3 to TRBJ2-3, with a weak D call TRBD2 (6 bases). Germline CDR1 reads LGHNA; CDR2 reads YSLEER. This CDR3 has 12 residues. V was clipped by 2 bases and J by 6 bases, with 6 bases between them. The CDR3: CASSQRGDTQYF. In DNA form, the CDR3 reads TGCGCCAGCAGCCAACGGGGGGATACGCAGTATTTT.

The chain employs TRBV29-1 and TRBJ2-3; no clear D gene. V shed 2 bases and J shed 2 bases, with 5 bases lying between them. Germline V gene sequence: CDR1 SQVTM, CDR2 ANQGSEA. This CDR3 is 12 amino acids long. This chain's CDR3 is CSVETITDTQYF. For the CDR3, the DNA is TGCAGCGTTGAAACTATCACAGATACGCAGTATTTT.

The chain couples TRBV7-8 to TRBJ2-3, with D tentatively TRBD2 (6 bases). Germline V gene lookup returns CDR1 SGHVS and CDR2 FQNEAQ. The CDR3 totals 16 residues. Trimming took 0 bases from V and 2 from J, leaving 12 bases between them. CDR3: CASSLARLANTDTQYF. CDR3 bases: TGTGCCAGCAGCTTAGCGCGGCTAGCGAACACAGATACGCAGTATTTT.

The chain is built from TRBV7-9 and TRBJ1-2, with TRBD1 as a possible D gene (6 bases). CDR1 is SEHNR, CDR2 FQNEAQ, per germline (reference sequence). Trimming removed 6 bases from V and 4 bases from J, with 21 bases in between. This CDR3 is built from 16 residues. CDR3: CASSFTPGTSRYGYTF. In DNA form, the CDR3 reads TGTGCCAGCAGTTTTACCCCCGGGACAAGTCGCTATGGCTACACCTTC. The full variable domain, completed using reference TRBV7-9 and TRBJ1-2, is DTGVSQNPRHKITKRGQNVTFRCDPISEHNRLYWYRQTLGQGPEFLTYFQNEAQLEKSRLLSDRFSAERPKGSFSTLEIQRTEQGDSAMYLCASSFTPGTSRYGYTFGSGTRLTVV.

The chain carries TRBV4-3 and TRBJ2-7, with D possibly matching TRBD1 (6 bases). Germline V CDR1 and CDR2: LGHNA, YSLEER. This CDR3 contains 15 residues. With 0 bases removed from V and 5 bases from J, the gap between germline ends came to 14 bases. In nucleotides, the CDR3 is TGCGCCAGCAGCCAAGACCGGGGACAAGTTGACGAGCAGTACTTC. It encodes CASSQDRGQVDEQYF.